This T cell receptor (beta chain) was profiled in a study of OX40 agonist ivuxolimab in advanced cancers. Across the whole study: All patients had ivuxolimab intravenously every 2 weeks at 0.01 to 10 mg/kg.

Measured with immunoSEQ multiplex PCR; TCRdb has only the in-frame clones, and not every one. In the table there are tens of thousands of clones, approximately 90% of which are singletons. In its sample, this clone was seen once. Its target is not known. Study-level points and caveats: Among the lowest peripheral clonal expansion occurred in 0.1-3.0 mg/kg partial responders.

Germline-derived CDR1 and CDR2 are MNHNS and SASEGT. The length of the CDR3 is 15 residues. V was clipped by 7 bases and J by 0 bases, with 14 bases between them. The chain links TRBV6-1 to TRBJ2-3; tentatively, D is TRBD2 (6 bases). The sequencing here drew on CD4+ or CD8+ T cells sorted from blood, taken in a trial of the OX40 agonist ivuxolimab. The sequence was collected from an adult with an advanced solid tumor such as melanoma, head and neck, liver or kidney cancer. CDR3 in amino acids: CASKRELSSTDTQYF. The CDR3 DNA sequence: TGTGCCAGCAAACGGGAGTTATCTAGCACAGATACGCAGTATTTT.